This TCR beta chain was sequenced during a study of identical twins. Via MiXCR, TCRdb re-called the 5' RACE reads, giving one row per CDR3 protein. The sample gives roughly 750,000 distinct CDR3 sequences, less than 25% of which show up once; over 4% is in the top ten. Looked up from germline, CDR1 is SQVTM and CDR2 is ANQGSEA. The length of the CDR3 is 14 residues. V was pared by 7 bases and J by 7 bases, with 8 bases of the junction left unmatched. The sample also formed part of further work on T cells expressing NK-cell markers. That paper notes: Investigators obtained TCR beta repertoires from sorted CD3+CD56+NKG2C+, CD3+CD56+NKG2C- and CD3+CD56-NKG2C+ T cells. Among CD8+ T cells from roughly six donors, dominant NKG2C+ clonotypes accounted for roughly 1.0-7.0%.

The sample consisted of PBMCs. The rearrangement uses TRBV29-1 and TRBJ2-3; 13 bases line up with TRBD2. This TCR derives from a woman between 18 and 30 years old in good health. The CDR3 loop reads CSDRTSGSRNTQYF. DNA for the CDR3: TGCAGCGACCGGACTAGCGGGAGTAGGAATACGCAGTATTTT.